The 28 T cell receptor beta chains reported below all come from one sample, sequenced in a study of blood T cell repertoires in COVID-19. The repertoire was sequenced with immunoSEQ multiplex PCR; TCRdb's copy has only in-frame clones and lacks some. The sample holds approximately 120,000 clones, 83% seen once. The sequenced material came from peripheral blood. These receptors were collected from a man aged 80 or over with active or convalescent COVID-19.

The V and J genes are TRBV3-1 (or the pseudogene TRBV3-2) and TRBJ2-7, with TRBD1 as a possible D gene (6 bases). Germline V lookup: CDR1 LGHDT, CDR2 YNNKEL (reference sequence). The CDR3 runs 13 residues. Trimming removed 1 base at V and 3 bases at J, with 7 bases between. Here the CDR3 DNA reads TGTGCCAGCAGCCAAGGGGACATCTACGAGCAGTACTTC. Its translation is CASSQGDIYEQYF.

The genes are TRBV19 and TRBJ2-7; TRBD1 aligns across 9 bases. Germline V gene lookup returns CDR1 LNHDA and CDR2 SQIVND (reference sequence). Germline trimming cut 5 bases from V and 4 bases from J; bases unmatched to any gene: 6. The CDR3 spans 14 residues. The CDR3 DNA is TGTGCCAGTAGTCGCCGGGACAGGGAGTACGAGCAGTACTTC. Protein: CASSRRDREYEQYF. Looking up the rest from reference TRBV19 and TRBJ2-7 gives the full variable domain: DGGITQSPKYLFRKEGQNVTLSCEQNLNHDAMYWYRQDPGQGLRLIYYSQIVNDFQKGDIAEGYSVSREKKESFPLTVTSAQKNPTAFYLCASSRRDREYEQYFGPGTRLTVT.

The V call is TRBV7-9, the J call TRBJ1-4; 10 positions match TRBD1. With V trimmed by 4 bases and J by 6 bases, 2 bases remained unmatched. The CDR3 runs to 14 residues. Per germline, CDR1 SEHNR and CDR2 FQNEAQ (reference sequence). The CDR3 nucleotides are TGTGCCAGCAGCTCCGGGACAGGGGATGAAAAACTGTTTTTT. It is translated as CASSSGTGDEKLFF.

The J gene is TRBJ2-7, the V gene TRBV30; 7 bases align to TRBD1. Germline CDR1 is GTSNPN and CDR2 is SVGIG (reference sequence). The V and J ends lost 1 base and 12 bases, in that order; junction bases with no gene match: 12. CDR3 length: 13 amino acids. CDR3 in amino acids: CAWSATGTSGGYF. As DNA, the CDR3 is TGTGCCTGGAGTGCGACAGGGACATCAGGAGGGTACTTC.

The chain has TRBV5-6 and TRBJ1-6; TRBD1 aligns across 8 bases. CDR1 SGHDT and CDR2 YYEEEE come from the germline V gene. J was trimmed by 9 bases and V by 4 bases; bases with no gene match: 12. This CDR3 region has 16 residues. Here the CDR3 DNA reads TGTGCCAGCAGCCCCGGGCAGGGGGCCCGTTTTTCACCCCTCCACTTT. Amino acid sequence: CASSPGQGARFSPLHF.

This clone appeared once. The chain is built from TRBV4-1 and TRBJ1-3, with TRBD1 as a possible D gene (5 bases). Germline-derived CDR1 and CDR2 are MGHRA and YSYEKL. The germline V and J ends were trimmed by 1 base and 4 bases, with 11 bases remaining between them. The CDR3 has 15 amino acids. The CDR3: CASSQGGGVGNTIYF. In nucleotides, the CDR3 is TGCGCCAGCAGCCAAGGCGGAGGGGTGGGAAACACCATATATTTT.

This clone showed up just once. CDR3 amino acids: CASRGLSTGELFF. The CDR3 DNA follows: TGTGCCAGCCGCGGCCTGTCGACCGGGGAGCTGTTTTTT. The chain carries TRBV2 and TRBJ2-2; D remains unclear. Germline CDR1 reads SNHLY; CDR2 reads FYNNEI. V was clipped by 8 bases and J by 5 bases, with 12 bases between them. This CDR3 comprises 13 residues.

This clone was detected only once. The chain recombines TRBV6-1 with TRBJ2-7; D is unresolved. Trimming stripped 3 bases from V and 3 bases from J, with 12 bases between. This CDR3 spans 14 amino acids. Germline V gene lookup returns CDR1 MNHNS and CDR2 SASEGT. The CDR3 here is CASSDARQVYEQYF. The DNA for the CDR3 is TGTGCCAGCAGTGATGCTCGCCAGGTCTACGAGCAGTACTTC.

This chain links TRBV10-3 with TRBJ2-7; perhaps TRBD1 as D (5 bases). Per the germline V gene, CDR1 is ENHRY and CDR2 is SYGVKD. V was trimmed by 10 bases and J by 3 bases, leaving 16 bases between them. This CDR3 has 13 residues. The CDR3 DNA sequence: TGTGCCACCGAGGTGGGGCAGAACTACGAGCAGTACTTC. Translated, it gives CATEVGQNYEQYF.

The chain recombines TRBV28 with TRBJ1-1; D is uncertain. The germline CDR1 and CDR2 sequences are MDHEN and SYDVKM. Trimming stripped 5 bases from V and 10 bases from J, with 11 bases between. The length of the CDR3 is 11 residues. CDR3 nucleotides: TGTGCCAGCAGTCCGGGGATAGGAGCTTTCTTT. Translated, it gives CASSPGIGAFF.

This chain uses TRBV5-1 with TRBJ2-3; 7 nucleotides line up with TRBD2. CDR1 and CDR2 (germline): SGHRS, YFSETQ. The V gene end was trimmed by 5 bases and the J gene end by 2 bases; junction bases not matched to a gene: 8. This CDR3 is 15 amino acids long. This CDR3 reads CASSNRGDLTDTQYF. The CDR3 DNA is TGCGCCAGCAGTAACCGGGGGGACCTCACAGATACGCAGTATTTT.

J is TRBJ1-4 and V is TRBV3-1 (or the pseudogene TRBV3-2); tentative D call: TRBD1 (5 bases). The CDR3 extends over 14 amino acids. CDR1 LGHDT and CDR2 YNNKEL come from the germline V gene (reference sequence). Between the trimmed V and J ends, which lost 4 bases and 8 bases, there was a span of 14 bases. The CDR3 nucleotides are TGTGCCAGCAGCCTCAGGGCCGGAGGGGAAAAACTGTTTTTT. Encoded protein: CASSLRAGGEKLFF.

The V call is TRBV6-2 or TRBV6-3, the J call TRBJ2-3; TRBD1 is a possible D gene (6 bases). This CDR3 is built from 15 residues. The germline V gene encodes CDR1 MNHEY and CDR2 SVGEGT. The V gene lost 0 bases and the J gene lost 3 bases, with 10 bases spanning the gap. CDR3 in DNA: TGTGCCAGCAGTTACTCAGGGGGAAGGACAGATACGCAGTATTTT. Amino acids: CASSYSGGRTDTQYF.

This chain links TRBV12-3 or TRBV12-4 with TRBJ1-2, with D perhaps TRBD1 (5 bases). The V end lost 6 bases, the J end lost 8 bases, and 10 bases lay between the germline ends. The CDR3 sequence is 11 residues long. Here the CDR3 DNA reads TGTGCCAGCAGGGCAGGGTTGGGCTACACCTTC. Its protein is CASRAGLGYTF.

The chain has TRBV12-5 and TRBJ2-7; D unclear. Per the germline V gene, CDR1 is LGHNT and CDR2 is FRNRAP. The CDR3 runs to 14 residues. Trimming removed 0 bases from V and 5 bases from J, with 11 bases in between. This CDR3 is CASGLVGRFHEQYF. The CDR3, as DNA: TGTGCTAGTGGTTTGGTGGGCCGTTTCCACGAGCAGTACTTC.

With regard to this clone: The junction shows a germline mismatch at one end, possibly a read error. CDR3 DNA: TGTGCTAGTGGTTTACCCTTCGGGATCTTC. It yields the protein CASGLPFGIF. The chain uses TRBV12-5 and TRBJ2-1; weak D call: TRBD2 (5 bases). The length of the CDR3 is 10 residues. The germline V gene encodes CDR1 LGHNT and CDR2 FRNRAP.

The chain combines TRBV5-4 with TRBJ2-2; the match to TRBD1 covers 10 bases. V shed 2 bases and J 3 bases; nucleotides not matched to a gene: 4. The germline V gene encodes CDR1 SGHNT and CDR2 YYREEE (reference sequence). The CDR3 has 16 amino acids. This CDR3 is CASSFLDRGDTGELFF. In nucleotides, the CDR3 is TGTGCCAGCAGCTTTTTGGACAGGGGGGACACCGGGGAGCTGTTTTTT.

This clone has a single count. The V gene is TRBV11-2, the J gene TRBJ2-3; 8 bases line up with TRBD2. This CDR3 comprises 15 residues. The trim removed 0 bases at V and 4 bases at J, leaving 3 bases unmatched. Germline CDR1 is SGHAT and CDR2 is FQNNGV. CDR3 nucleotides: TGTGCCAGCAGCTTAGAGTCGGGGGGGCCAGATACGCAGTATTTT. Translation: CASSLESGGPDTQYF.

The chain joins TRBV7-8 to TRBJ2-2; TRBD2 agrees at 10 bases. CDR3 length: 16 amino acids. From germline, CDR1 is SGHVS and CDR2 FQNEAQ. After removal of 6 bases from V and 2 bases from J, the junction contained 6 bases not matched to a gene. The CDR3 DNA follows: TGTGCCAGCAGACCCCTAGCGGGGGATAACACCGGGGAGCTGTTTTTT. Protein product: CASRPLAGDNTGELFF.

The J gene is TRBJ2-1, the V gene TRBV5-1; possible D gene TRBD1, 6 bases. Germline CDR1 reads SGHRS; CDR2 reads YFSETQ. V lost 2 bases and J lost 4, with 13 bases in between. The length of the CDR3 is 15 residues. The CDR3 region is CASSLYRTEYNEQFF. The CDR3 region has the DNA TGCGCCAGCAGCTTATACCGGACAGAGTACAATGAGCAGTTCTTC.

The chain links TRBV9 to TRBJ1-1; no clear D. Germline-derived CDR1 and CDR2 are SGDLS and YYNGEE. This CDR3 has 13 residues. V dropped 1 base and J dropped 5 bases, with 9 bases sitting between them. CDR3: CASSVPGRTEAFF. The CDR3 nucleotides read TGTGCCAGCAGCGTACCCGGGAGGACTGAAGCTTTCTTT.

The genes are TRBV18 and TRBJ1-1; TRBD1 is a possible D gene (6 bases). The CDR3 is 17 residues long. V was trimmed by 0 bases and J by 1 base, leaving 15 bases between them. Germline V gene lookup returns CDR1 KGHSH and CDR2 LQKENI. This CDR3 is CASSPPWAGASNTEAFF. In nucleotides, the CDR3 is TGTGCCAGCTCACCACCTTGGGCAGGGGCCTCGAACACTGAAGCTTTCTTT.

The V gene is TRBV9, the J gene TRBJ2-5; TRBD2 might be the D (6 bases). Trimming cost V 0 bases and J 2 bases, with 11 bases left between them. The CDR3 covers 15 residues. Germline V gives CDR1 SGDLS, CDR2 YYNGEE. The CDR3 spells CASSVDASVQETQYF. In nucleotides, the CDR3 is TGTGCCAGCAGCGTAGACGCTAGCGTTCAAGAGACCCAGTACTTC. The whole variable domain, filled in from reference TRBV9 and TRBJ2-5, reads DSGVTQTPKHLITATGQRVTLRCSPRSGDLSVYWYQQSLDQGLQFLIQYYNGEERAKGNILERFSAQQFPDLHSELNLSSLELGDSALYFCASSVDASVQETQYFGPGTRLLVL.

V usage is TRBV7-8 and J usage is TRBJ1-1, with TRBD1 matching over 9 bases. The CDR3 is 14 amino acids. Germline V gene sequence: CDR1 SGHVS, CDR2 FQNEAQ. The trim removed 5 bases at V and 1 base at J, leaving 2 bases unmatched. CDR3 sequence: CASSQQGANTEAFF. CDR3 DNA sequence: TGTGCCAGCAGCCAACAGGGGGCGAACACTGAAGCTTTCTTT.

This chain uses TRBV5-1 with TRBJ2-7; 9 positions agree with TRBD1. Germline trimming cut 0 bases from V and 5 bases from J; bases unmatched to any gene: 9. This CDR3 comprises 16 residues. Germline CDR1 and CDR2: SGHRS and YFSETQ. CDR3 sequence: CASSLAPGQGRDEQYF. For the CDR3, the DNA is TGCGCCAGCAGCTTGGCCCCCGGACAGGGGAGAGACGAGCAGTACTTC.

V usage is TRBV13 and J usage is TRBJ1-4, with D tentatively TRBD1 (5 bases). The CDR3 loop spans 15 amino acids. V was cut by 5 bases and J by 6 bases, with 16 bases left in between. The germline V gene has CDR1 PRHDT and CDR2 FYEKMQ (reference sequence). The CDR3 protein is CASSPLGQGDEKLFF. The DNA for the CDR3 is TGTGCCAGCAGCCCCCTTGGGCAGGGTGATGAAAAACTGTTTTTT.

The sample holds a few counts of this clone. This sequence joins TRBV11-2 and TRBJ1-3; the D is unclear. This CDR3 comprises 13 residues. Trimming pared 2 bases from V and 1 base from J, leaving 3 bases between. CDR1 is SGHAT, CDR2 FQNNGV, per germline. CDR3 residues: CASSLQSGNTIYF. As DNA, the CDR3 is TGTGCCAGCAGCTTACAGTCTGGAAACACCATATATTTT.

This clone was seen a handful of times. The genes are TRBV9 and TRBJ2-7, with TRBD1 matching over 9 bases. The CDR3 consists of 13 residues. V shed 0 bases, J shed 5 bases, and the junction held 0 bases outside the gene matches. The V gene's germline CDR1 is SGDLS and CDR2 YYNGEE. CDR3 nucleotide sequence: TGTGCCAGCAGCGTAGACAGGGGGCACGAGCAGTACTTC. Amino acids: CASSVDRGHEQYF.